One T cell receptor beta chain is described in this entry. What it binds is not known. These data are taken from a study of T cell responses to AZD1222 COVID-19 vaccine. Study-wide results and limits: Vaccine-related CD4 TCRs covered spike, predominating at 160-218 and 743-854. Within unmutated variant regions lay the reported targets of nearly half of spike-specific TCRs. White British people made up most donors, females outnumbered males, and clonal diversity was possibly underestimated. A rise in Spike-specific TCR breadth and depth followed two AZD1222 doses.

Method: immunoSEQ multiplex PCR; TCRdb's copy keeps in-frame clones and lacks some. The data hold 95,000 to 150,000 clones, with about 87% observed a single time. The V end lost 4 bases, the J end lost 2 bases, and 10 bases lay between the germline ends. CDR1 and CDR2 (germline): SGHNT, YYREEE (reference sequence). The CDR3 covers 14 residues. V gene TRBV5-4 combines with J gene TRBJ1-3; D not resolved. This clonotype was obtained from an adult in good health. The sample in question was peripheral blood, obtained on day 0 of AZD1222 vaccination. The CDR3 nucleotides read TGTGCCAGCAGCCCCCGTGGACCTGGAAACACCATATATTTT. Translating it yields CASSPRGPGNTIYF.